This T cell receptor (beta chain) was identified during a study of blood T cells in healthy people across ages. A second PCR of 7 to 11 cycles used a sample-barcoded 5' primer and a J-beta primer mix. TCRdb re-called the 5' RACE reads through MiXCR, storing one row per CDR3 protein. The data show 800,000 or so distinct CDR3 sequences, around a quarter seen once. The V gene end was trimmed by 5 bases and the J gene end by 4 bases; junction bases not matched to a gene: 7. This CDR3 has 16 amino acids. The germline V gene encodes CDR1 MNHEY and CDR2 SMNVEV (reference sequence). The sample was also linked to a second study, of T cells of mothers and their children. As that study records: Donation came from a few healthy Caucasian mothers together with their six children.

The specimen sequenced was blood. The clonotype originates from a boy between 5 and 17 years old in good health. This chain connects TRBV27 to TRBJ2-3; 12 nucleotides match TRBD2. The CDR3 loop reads CASSILAGGRSDTQYF. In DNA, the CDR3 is TGTGCCAGCAGTATCCTAGCGGGGGGGCGATCAGATACGCAGTATTTT.